This TCR beta chain was profiled in a study of T cell responses to AZD1222 COVID-19 vaccine. Comment on this clone: No antigen is known for it. An end of the junction does not agree with germline; a read error may underlie this.

Whole-study results and caveats: The breadth and depth of Spike-specific TCRs increased once two AZD1222 doses had been given. Targeting of unmutated variant regions was reportedly seen in nearly half of spike-specific TCRs. Repertoire sampling occurred only after the peak T cell response. Donors, mostly white British, included more females; clonal diversity was possibly underestimated.

Sequenced by immunoSEQ multiplex PCR; TCRdb stores in-frame clones only, minus some. Of 150,000 to 200,000 clones in the sample, more than 70% were seen once. Germline values: CDR1 LGHNA, CDR2 YSLEER. The CDR3 is made up of 15 amino acids. The sample was peripheral blood, taken on day 0 of AZD1222 vaccination. This receptor was obtained from an adult in good health. V usage is TRBV4-3 and J usage is TRBJ2-3; 8 nucleotides align to TRBD2. The DNA of the CDR3 is TGCGCCAGCAGCCAAGTTAGCGGGGCGACAGGTACGCAGTATTTT. This gives the protein CASSQVSGATGTQYF.